The 20 T cell receptor beta chains given below trace back to one sample, sequenced in a study of identical twins. TCRdb analysed the 5' RACE reads with MiXCR anew, one entry per CDR3 protein. This sample has around 530,000 distinct CDR3 sequences, with 15% found just once. This sample was shared with a second study, whose subject was yellow fever vaccine responses in identical twins.

Material: CD4+ T cells sorted from blood. These receptor sequences come from a woman aged 18-35 years in good health.

In its sample, this clonotype was seen a few times. V gene TRBV12-3 or TRBV12-4 combines with J gene TRBJ2-3; 9 nucleotides match TRBD1. Trimming cost V 6 bases and J 1 base; bases outside gene matches: 5. The CDR3 runs 15 residues. CDR3 amino acids: CASRVQGAGTDTQYF. DNA of the CDR3: TGTGCCAGCAGGGTACAGGGGGCGGGCACAGATACGCAGTATTTT.

A few counts support this clonotype. This sequence joins TRBV2 and TRBJ2-3; 9 bases match TRBD2. The CDR3 runs to 17 residues. Germline CDR1 SNHLY, CDR2 FYNNEI. After removal of 6 bases from V and 6 bases from J, the junction contained 16 bases not matched to a gene. The CDR3 DNA sequence: TGTGCCAGCAGCGCCCCGCTACTAGCGGGTGGTCCTGATACGCAGTATTTT. It encodes CASSAPLLAGGPDTQYF.

This clonotype was recorded a few times. The V call is TRBV7-9, the J call TRBJ2-3, with 8 bases identical to TRBD1. The CDR3 extends over 12 amino acids. V shed 7 bases and J 7 bases; nucleotides not matched to a gene: 4. Germline V lookup: CDR1 SEHNR, CDR2 FQNEAQ (reference sequence). The CDR3 here is CASNTGGHTQYF. In nucleotides, the CDR3 is TGTGCCAGCAATACAGGGGGGCATACGCAGTATTTT.

The rearrangement joins TRBV20-1 to TRBJ2-1, with a tentative D call TRBD2 (6 bases). The CDR3 totals 13 residues. V gave up 5 bases and J gave up 7 bases, with 15 bases separating them. The germline V gene encodes CDR1 DFQATT and CDR2 SNEGSKA (reference sequence). CDR3 in DNA: TGCAGTGCTTATCGTAGCGGAGGGAATGAGCAGTTCTTC. Protein product: CSAYRSGGNEQFF.

This clonotype appeared once. The V and J genes are TRBV11-2 and TRBJ2-7; TRBD1 matches 7 bases. Germline V gives CDR1 SGHAT, CDR2 FQNNGV. CDR3 length: 13 amino acids. J was trimmed by 2 bases and V by 5 bases; bases with no gene match: 3. The CDR3 loop is CASSQGTAYEQYV. The CDR3, as DNA: TGTGCCAGCAGCCAAGGGACAGCCTACGAGCAGTACGTC.

This clonotype was found a few times. The CDR3 DNA reads TGTGCCAGCAGTCCAGAAAGGAGACAAGAGACCCAGTACTTC. It translates to CASSPERRQETQYF. The J gene is TRBJ2-5, the V gene TRBV25-1; D unresolved. The CDR3 totals 14 residues. Germline CDR1 and CDR2: MGHDK and SYGVNS. V was pared by 5 bases and J by 2 bases, with 12 bases between.

The CDR3: CASSSIAGGSYEQYF. DNA for the CDR3: TGTGCCAGCAGTTCAATAGCGGGAGGGTCGTACGAGCAGTACTTC. V gene TRBV12-3 or TRBV12-4 combines with J gene TRBJ2-7, with 11 bases that match TRBD2. The trim removed 4 bases at V and 4 bases at J, leaving 6 bases unmatched. The CDR3 has 15 residues.

This clonotype was seen a handful of times. This rearrangement joins TRBV4-1 to TRBJ2-3; 8 bases are a match to TRBD1. The junction had 13 bases not matched to a gene; V was cut back by 3 bases and J by 2 bases. CDR3 length: 18 amino acids. Germline V gene data show CDR1 as MGHRA and CDR2 as YSYEKL. The DNA for the CDR3 is TGCGCCAGCAGCCATCTACCGAGACAGGGGATTTCCACAGATACGCAGTATTTT. This translates into CASSHLPRQGISTDTQYF.

This clonotype has a count of ten or more. The chain recombines TRBV29-1 with TRBJ2-3; no firm D call. V lost 5 bases, J lost 0 bases, and 9 bases lay in between. The V gene's germline CDR1 is SQVTM and CDR2 ANQGSEA. This CDR3 is 13 amino acids long. The CDR3 region is CSVPLDSTDTQYF. CDR3 bases: TGCAGCGTTCCACTGGACAGCACAGATACGCAGTATTTT.

This clonotype has only a few counts. The rearrangement joins TRBV6-1 to TRBJ2-2, with D perhaps TRBD1 or TRBD2 (6 bases each). The V end lost 7 bases, the J end lost 4 bases, and 13 bases lay between the germline ends. The CDR3 runs 14 residues. CDR1 and CDR2 from the germline V gene are MNHNS and SASEGT. As DNA, the CDR3 is TGTGCCAGCAACTCCAGGGGAGGCACCGGGGAGCTGTTTTTT. It encodes CASNSRGGTGELFF.

This chain uses TRBV12-3 or TRBV12-4 with TRBJ2-1, with no clear D. The CDR3 is 15 amino acids. V lost 6 bases to trimming and J lost 0 bases, with 12 bases between them. In DNA, the CDR3 is TGTGCCAGCAGACGAGAAGGGTCCTCCTACAATGAGCAGTTCTTC. The encoded protein is CASRREGSSYNEQFF.

This clonotype was recorded a few times. V gene TRBV20-1 combines with J gene TRBJ2-2, with D possibly matching TRBD1 (6 bases). Per germline, CDR1 DFQATT and CDR2 SNEGSKA (reference sequence). Trimming cost V 0 bases and J 4 bases, with 12 bases left between them. This CDR3 region has 15 residues. The CDR3 DNA sequence: TGCAGTGCTAGAGATGGGGCAGGGGTCACCGGGGAGCTGTTTTTT. It is translated as CSARDGAGVTGELFF.

This clonotype appeared a few times. V usage is TRBV12-3 or TRBV12-4 and J usage is TRBJ1-1; no reliable D call. The CDR3 contains 11 residues. V was shortened by 7 bases and J by 8 bases, with 11 bases between the two germline ends. Written as DNA, the CDR3 is TGTGCCAGCAAAGGTTGGATCGAAGCTTTCTTT. Amino acids: CASKGWIEAFF.

This clonotype has more than one count but fewer than ten. The CDR3 sequence: CSATTRGLAGIGEEETQYF. CDR3 bases: TGCAGTGCCACAACGAGGGGACTAGCGGGAATAGGAGAGGAAGAGACCCAGTACTTC. The chain combines TRBV20-1 with TRBJ2-5, with 13 bases that match TRBD2. J lost 3 bases, V lost 6 bases, and 19 bases had no gene match. Germline V CDR1 and CDR2: DFQATT, SNEGSKA (reference sequence). The CDR3 totals 19 residues.

The chain couples TRBV20-1 to TRBJ1-5, with D possibly matching TRBD1 (6 bases). The V end lost 1 base, the J end lost 1 base, and 26 bases lay between the germline ends. The CDR3 length is 20 residues. Germline V gene lookup returns CDR1 DFQATT and CDR2 SNEGSKA (reference sequence). As DNA, the CDR3 is TGCAGTGCTAGAGTTTCCCCGGGGGACACGGCCGGCGGAAGCAATCAGCCCCAGCATTTT. Residues: CSARVSPGDTAGGSNQPQHF.

This clonotype was counted only a few times. The chain has TRBV12-3 or TRBV12-4 and TRBJ2-1; 8 bases align to TRBD2. V was pared by 5 bases and J by 4 bases, with 4 bases of the junction left unmatched. The CDR3 has 14 residues. The CDR3 nucleotides read TGTGCCAGCAGTCGGGGGGGGCAGTACAATGAGCAGTTCTTC. Translating gives CASSRGGQYNEQFF.

This clonotype appeared a few times. CDR3 in amino acids: CASSQLSGVSYEQYF. In nucleotides, the CDR3 is TGTGCCAGCAGTCAACTTAGCGGGGTGTCCTACGAGCAGTACTTC. The rearrangement joins TRBV5-4 to TRBJ2-7; 8 bases map to TRBD2. CDR3 length: 15 amino acids. The J segment lost 1 base and the V segment lost 5 bases, leaving 8 bases of the junction unmatched. The germline V gene has CDR1 SGHNT and CDR2 YYREEE (reference sequence). The variable domain in full, completed from reference TRBV5-4 and TRBJ2-7, reads ETGVTQSPTHLIKTRGQQVTLRCSSQSGHNTVSWYQQALGQGPQFIFQYYREEENGRGNFPPRFSGLQFPNYSSELNVNALELDDSALYLCASSQLSGVSYEQYFGPGTRLTVT.

The sample holds one count of this clonotype. The chain couples TRBV2 to TRBJ2-5; 8 bases are a match to TRBD2. Germline V CDR1 and CDR2: SNHLY, FYNNEI. The ends lost 0 bases at V and 5 bases at J; junction bases unmatched: 5. This CDR3 comprises 15 residues. The CDR3 coding sequence is TGTGCCAGCAGTGAAGCCAAGCGGGGGCTGGAGACCCAGTACTTC. Translation gives CASSEAKRGLETQYF.

This clonotype was seen a handful of times. Here the CDR3 reads CASSQEGGLAGGSYNEQFF. CDR3 DNA sequence: TGTGCCAGCAGCCAAGAAGGCGGACTAGCGGGTGGCTCCTACAATGAGCAGTTCTTC. The chain couples TRBV3-1 to TRBJ2-1; 11 bases line up with TRBD2. J lost 0 bases, V lost 0 bases, and 7 bases had no gene match. The CDR3 contains 19 residues. CDR1 and CDR2 (germline): LGHDT, YNNKEL (reference sequence).

The V call is TRBV20-1, the J call TRBJ2-3; D call uncertain. Germline V gives CDR1 DFQATT, CDR2 SNEGSKA (reference sequence). This CDR3 spans 12 amino acids. The germline V and J ends were trimmed by 6 bases and 0 bases, with 7 bases remaining between them. The CDR3 DNA follows: TGCAGTGCGCCCTCTAGCACAGATACGCAGTATTTT. This gives the protein CSAPSSTDTQYF.